The T cell receptor (beta chain) described here comes from a study of T cell repertoires in cytomegalovirus infection. This clonotype was detected ten times or more. MiXCR was run by TCRdb on the reads, yielding one entry per CDR3 protein. The sample lists about 490,000 distinct CDR3 sequences, 16% occurring once. The source of this sequence is a human donor in good health (CMV status not recorded). Some clones in this sample may be carry-over from other donors' samples. Input material: CD8+ T cells from PBMCs.

CDR3 residues: CASSYSGTGELSYEQYF. In nucleotides, the CDR3 is TGTGCCAGCAGTTACTCTGGGACAGGGGAACTCTCCTACGAGCAGTACTTC. The chain carries TRBV6-5 and TRBJ2-7, with 10 bases aligning to TRBD1. Trimming took 0 bases from V and 0 from J; bases not matched to a gene: 5. From germline, CDR1 is MNHEY and CDR2 SVGAGI. The CDR3 consists of 17 residues.